These 20 T cell receptor beta chains originate from one sample sequenced in a study of beta chain features in type 1 diabetes. Overall study results and limits: All four CD4+ subsets of Type 1 diabetes patients contained TCRB CDR3s that were moderately but significantly shorter.

No antigens are known for them. The entirety of the isolated RNA underwent reverse transcription, so expressed TCRB transcripts were sequenced. Clones were read by immunoSEQ multiplex PCR, and TCRdb kept only the in-frame ones, dropping some. The sample has 40,000 to 60,000 clones, 63% seen once. Sample: stem cell memory CD4+ T cells from blood. The receptor source for this set is a woman under 40 with type 1 diabetes.

This clone was picked up one time. The chain uses TRBV28 and TRBJ2-1, with 7 bases lining up with TRBD1. This CDR3 has 14 amino acids. Germline CDR1 reads MDHEN; CDR2 reads SYDVKM. Trimming at V came to 4 bases and at J to 10 bases, leaving 10 bases not matched to a gene. DNA for the CDR3: TGTGCCAGCAGTTCCACAGGGACCAGGGGGGAGCAGTTCTTC. Translated: CASSSTGTRGEQFF.

This clone occurred a few times. The gene calls are TRBV5-6 and TRBJ2-5, with 11 positions matching TRBD2. This CDR3 is built from 15 residues. With 6 bases clipped from V and 7 bases from J, the junction kept 11 bases outside the gene matches. Germline assignment: CDR1 SGHDT and CDR2 YYEEEE. The CDR3 here is CASTRGTSGLGTQYF. The CDR3 nucleotides read TGTGCCAGCACCCGGGGGACTAGCGGCCTAGGGACCCAGTACTTC.

The rearrangement links TRBV11-3 to TRBJ1-2, with D possibly being TRBD1 (6 bases). The CDR3 has 12 amino acids. The germline V and J ends were trimmed by 1 base and 8 bases, with 8 bases remaining between them. Germline V lookup: CDR1 SGHNT, CDR2 YENEEA. Written as DNA, the CDR3 is TGTGCCAGCAGCTTAGCAGGGGCGGGCTACACCTTC. This sequence encodes CASSLAGAGYTF.

J is TRBJ2-1 and V is TRBV7-3; 8 bases are shared with TRBD2. Germline CDR1 reads SGHTA; CDR2 reads FQGTGA. V trimming: 5 bases; J trimming: 4 bases; junction bases outside the gene matches: 7. The CDR3 spans 15 residues. In DNA, the CDR3 is TGTGCCAGCAGCGTAAGCGGGAGCCGATACAATGAGCAGTTCTTC. It yields the protein CASSVSGSRYNEQFF.

This sequence joins TRBV5-1 and TRBJ1-1, with D unclear. The V gene's germline CDR1 is SGHRS and CDR2 YFSETQ. The CDR3 totals 13 residues. V lost 1 base and J lost 3, with 7 bases in between. The CDR3 nucleotides read TGCGCCAGCAGCTTGTTTCTTGACACTGAAGCTTTCTTT. Translation: CASSLFLDTEAFF.

This clone was seen more than once but under ten times. The chain carries TRBV29-1 and TRBJ2-7; perhaps TRBD1 as D (6 bases). The V and J ends lost 6 bases and 5 bases respectively, with 11 bases between them. Germline CDR1 and CDR2: SQVTM and ANQGSEA. CDR3 size: 11 residues. The CDR3: CSVAQGHEQYF. CDR3 DNA sequence: TGCAGCGTCGCACAGGGCCACGAGCAGTACTTC.

This clone occurred a few times. V and J are TRBV28 and TRBJ2-1, with unresolved D. Looked up from germline, CDR1 is MDHEN and CDR2 is SYDVKM. The CDR3 contains 14 residues. V dropped 3 bases and J dropped 1 base, with 7 bases sitting between them. CDR3 loop: CASSFKPSYNEQFF. The DNA for the CDR3 is TGTGCCAGCAGTTTCAAGCCTTCCTACAATGAGCAGTTCTTC.

This clone was seen just once. The chain is built from TRBV7-9 and TRBJ2-3; 8 bases line up with TRBD1. V dropped 7 bases and J dropped 0; count of bases not matched to a gene: 9. This CDR3 region has 16 residues. CDR1 and CDR2 from the germline V gene are SEHNR and FQNEAQ (reference sequence). CDR3 sequence: CASTSGTGTSTDTQYF. The CDR3 coding sequence is TGTGCCAGCACCTCCGGGACAGGAACTAGCACAGATACGCAGTATTTT. Complete variable domain (other parts from reference TRBV7-9 and TRBJ2-3): DTGVSQNPRHKITKRGQNVTFRCDPISEHNRLYWYRQTLGQGPEFLTYFQNEAQLEKSRLLSDRFSAERPKGSFSTLEIQRTEQGDSAMYLCASTSGTGTSTDTQYFGPGTRLTVL.

This clone showed up just once. This chain uses TRBV27 with TRBJ1-5, with D tentatively TRBD1 (5 bases). V dropped 9 bases and J dropped 2 bases, with 11 bases sitting between them. The length of the CDR3 is 13 residues. Germline CDR1 MNHEY, CDR2 SMNVEV (reference sequence). DNA for the CDR3: TGTGCCAGTAGTAGCAGGGGCAATCAGCCCCAGCATTTT. It is translated as CASSSRGNQPQHF.

The V gene is TRBV5-1, the J gene TRBJ2-7, with D perhaps matching TRBD2 (6 bases). The CDR3 covers 14 residues. The germline CDR1 and CDR2 sequences are SGHRS and YFSETQ. V was clipped by 4 bases and J by 4 bases, with 15 bases between them. The CDR3 here is CASSQTGTVYEQYF. The CDR3 nucleotides are TGCGCCAGCAGCCAAACCGGGACTGTATACGAGCAGTACTTC.

The count of this clone is one. DNA for the CDR3: TGTGCCAGCACCCCGGGCGGGAGACTCTACAATGAGCAGTTCTTC. Amino acid sequence: CASTPGGRLYNEQFF. The chain combines TRBV28 with TRBJ2-1; 7 bases are shared with TRBD2. The CDR3 totals 15 residues. Trimming took 7 bases from V and 3 from J; bases not matched to a gene: 9. CDR1 and CDR2 from the germline V gene are MDHEN and SYDVKM.

This clone was found once. The chain is built from TRBV7-9 and TRBJ2-7, with a weak D call TRBD2 (7 bases). There are 13 residues in the CDR3. V was shortened by 0 bases and J by 7 bases, with 10 bases between the two germline ends. Looked up from germline, CDR1 is SEHNR and CDR2 is FQNEAQ (reference sequence). The chain's CDR3 is CASSLAGGGEQYF. For the CDR3, the DNA is TGTGCCAGCAGCTTAGCGGGAGGGGGTGAGCAGTACTTC.

V usage is TRBV28 and J usage is TRBJ2-2; weak D call: TRBD1 (8 bases). V lost 5 bases and J 10 bases, leaving 20 bases between the germline ends. The CDR3 is 15 residues long. The germline CDR1 and CDR2 sequences are MDHEN and SYDVKM. Written as DNA, the CDR3 is TGTGCCAGCAGTCCGCCGGACAGGGAGGGGGTGGAGCTGTTTTTT. This translates into CASSPPDREGVELFF.

This chain joins TRBV27 and TRBJ2-1; possible D gene TRBD1, 5 bases. This CDR3 region has 13 residues. The ends were cut back, 10 bases at V and 9 bases at J, with 19 bases in the middle. From germline, CDR1 is MNHEY and CDR2 SMNVEV (reference sequence). Here the CDR3 reads CATGNRVRGEQFF. The CDR3 DNA is TGTGCCACCGGAAACCGGGTAAGGGGTGAGCAGTTCTTC.

The chain employs TRBV2 and TRBJ2-3; D not resolved. CDR3 length: 12 amino acids. V lost 5 bases, J lost 0 bases, and 3 bases lay in between. Per germline, CDR1 SNHLY and CDR2 FYNNEI. For the CDR3, the DNA is TGTGCCAGCAGTCGTAGCACAGATACGCAGTATTTT. As protein: CASSRSTDTQYF.

Only a few counts were recorded for this clone. CDR3 protein: CAWSVPGDRQETQYF. CDR3 nucleotides: TGTGCCTGGAGTGTACCAGGGGACAGGCAAGAGACCCAGTACTTC. The gene calls are TRBV30 and TRBJ2-5; 8 bases are shared with TRBD1. The length of the CDR3 is 15 residues. Germline V gene sequence: CDR1 GTSNPN, CDR2 SVGIG (reference sequence). Trimming took 0 bases from V and 2 from J; bases not matched to a gene: 5.

The chain couples TRBV23-1 to TRBJ2-7, with 8 bases that match TRBD1. TRBV23-1 is assigned to the ORF class and has an uncertain function. The CDR3 is 15 residues long. J gave up 2 bases and V 6 bases, and 9 bases lay outside the gene matches. DNA for the CDR3: TGCGCCAGCAGCCAGGGACAGGAGATTACCTACGAGCAGTACTTC. It encodes CASSQGQEITYEQYF.

This chain uses TRBV5-8 with TRBJ2-3; 8 positions agree with TRBD1. Trimming at V came to 2 bases and at J to 1 base, leaving 6 bases not matched to a gene. The CDR3 is made up of 16 amino acids. CDR1 is SGHTS, CDR2 YDEGEE, per germline. CDR3: CASSLAGTGGTDTQYF. CDR3 in DNA: TGTGCCAGCAGCTTAGCCGGGACAGGAGGCACAGATACGCAGTATTTT.

J is TRBJ2-7 and V is TRBV19; TRBD1 might be the D (6 bases). Germline CDR1 and CDR2: LNHDA and SQIVND (reference sequence). The length of the CDR3 is 16 residues. Trimming cost V 3 bases and J 4 bases, with 19 bases left between them. CDR3: CASSMVRTGSRYEQYF. DNA for the CDR3: TGTGCCAGTAGTATGGTCAGAACAGGGAGCCGATACGAGCAGTACTTC.

This rearrangement joins TRBV28 to TRBJ2-1; 10 nucleotides agree with TRBD2. The V gene's germline CDR1 is MDHEN and CDR2 SYDVKM. The CDR3 runs to 13 residues. V shed 11 bases and J 8 bases; nucleotides not matched to a gene: 9. CDR3 DNA sequence: TGTGCCTCCCACAAGGGACTAGCGTATGAGCAGTTCTTC. It codes for CASHKGLAYEQFF.